The rows below give T cell receptor beta chains drawn from one sample of a study of response to subunit inactivated influenza vaccine. Each CDR3 protein is one row after TCRdb ran MiXCR on the RT-PCR reads. The sample holds 750,000 to 850,000 distinct CDR3 sequences, around a sixth seen once. The sequencing here drew on PBMCs from blood, taken roughly 5 days after vaccination. Source of these receptors: a man between 50 and 59 years old who received an inactivated influenza vaccine. CDR3s include the opening cysteine and the closing phenylalanine or tryptophan. D genes are given only for firm matches. Some rows have no size entry. The others give once, few or many, or a class for an expanded clone.

TRBV20-1	TRBD2	.	TRBJ2-1	CSASSGNNEQFF	TGCAGTGCGTCTAGCGGGAACAATGAGCAGTTCTTC
TRBV4-2	TRBD1	few	TRBJ1-6	CASSQEQGQGWASSYNSPLHF	TGTGCCAGCAGCCAAGAACAGGGACAGGGATGGGCGAGCTCCTATAATTCACCCCTCCACTTT
TRBV10-3	.	.	TRBJ2-1	CAISESGASNEQFF	TGTGCCATCAGTGAGTCAGGGGCCAGCAATGAGCAGTTCTTC
TRBV3-1	TRBD2	few	TRBJ2-1	CASSIRTSGNNEQFF	TGTGCCAGCAGCATCCGGACTAGCGGTAACAATGAGCAGTTCTTC
TRBV7-2	TRBD2	.	TRBJ2-5	CASSLVGTSGSQETQYF	TGTGCCAGCAGCTTAGTAGGGACTAGCGGGTCCCAAGAGACCCAGTACTTC
TRBV29-1	.	few	TRBJ1-5	CSVIAGVGNQPQHF	TGCAGCGTTATCGCGGGGGTTGGCAATCAGCCCCAGCATTTT
TRBV20-1	TRBD2	.	TRBJ2-1	CSASPTLASGRAYNEQFF	TGCAGTGCTAGCCCCACCCTGGCAAGCGGGAGGGCCTACAATGAGCAGTTCTTC
TRBV6-2/TRBV6-3	.	few	TRBJ1-1	CASSYPAMNTEAFF	TGTGCCAGCAGTTACCCAGCTATGAACACTGAAGCTTTCTTT
TRBV7-9	.	.	TRBJ1-1	CASSLAGRPEAFF	TGTGCCAGCAGCTTAGCGGGACGCCCCGAAGCTTTCTTT
TRBV28	TRBD2	many	TRBJ2-7	CASRLAGPSYEQYF	TGTGCCAGCAGACTAGCGGGGCCCTCCTACGAGCAGTACTTC
TRBV3-1	.	few	TRBJ2-1	CASSPLRGNNEQFF	TGTGCCAGCAGCCCCTTGAGAGGGAACAATGAGCAGTTCTTC
TRBV7-6	.	few	TRBJ2-2	CASSFGVGNVAGELFF	TGTGCCAGCAGCTTCGGCGTGGGAAATGTTGCCGGGGAGCTGTTTTTT
TRBV5-8	.	few	TRBJ1-3	CASSLFWDSGNTIYF	TGTGCCAGCAGCTTGTTCTGGGACTCTGGAAACACCATATATTTT
TRBV20-1	.	many	TRBJ1-1	CSASADRFTEAFF	TGCAGTGCTTCCGCAGACAGGTTCACTGAAGCTTTCTTT
TRBV20-1	.	few	TRBJ2-7	CSAVASWGYEQYF	TGCAGTGCTGTCGCCAGTTGGGGCTACGAGCAGTACTTC
TRBV12-3/TRBV12-4	.	many	TRBJ2-2	CASSLTGSGELFF	TGTGCCAGCAGTTTGACGGGGTCCGGGGAGCTGTTTTTT
TRBV7-9	TRBD1	.	TRBJ2-7	CASSSRTGEYF	TGTGCCAGCAGCTCCAGGACAGGGGAGTACTTC
TRBV28	.	.	TRBJ1-2	CASSPTTASFYGYTF	TGTGCCAGCAGCCCTACGACAGCTTCCTTCTATGGCTACACCTTC
TRBV27	.	.	TRBJ1-5	CASSSLRGNQPQHF	TGTGCCAGCAGCTCCCTAAGGGGCAATCAGCCCCAGCATTTT
TRBV20-1	TRBD2	few	TRBJ2-7	CSASRLADPYEQYF	TGCAGTGCTAGTAGACTAGCGGACCCCTACGAGCAGTACTTC
TRBV5-1	.	few	TRBJ2-7	CASSLGVDEQYF	TGCGCCAGCAGCTTGGGGGTTGACGAGCAGTACTTC
TRBV4-3	.	.	TRBJ2-6	CASSQDAGTTGANVLTF	TGCGCCAGCAGCCAAGACGCGGGGACAACTGGGGCCAACGTCCTGACTTTC
TRBV6-5	TRBD1	.	TRBJ1-2	CASSYRPDRGGGYTF	TGTGCCAGCAGTTATCGACCGGACAGGGGGGGTGGCTACACCTTC
TRBV4-2	.	.	TRBJ1-1	CAMSPRGITEAFF	TGTGCCATGAGCCCCCGGGGGATCACTGAAGCTTTCTTT
TRBV7-3	TRBD2	many	TRBJ2-1	CASRAGTSGYNEQFF	TGTGCCAGCAGAGCCGGGACTAGCGGGTACAATGAGCAGTTCTTC
TRBV10-3	.	few	TRBJ1-2	CAISESGGRVYGYTF	TGTGCCATCAGTGAATCGGGGGGGCGCGTCTATGGCTACACCTTC
TRBV29-1	.	.	TRBJ2-1	CSVLNIYNEQFF	TGCAGCGTTCTCAACATCTACAATGAGCAGTTCTTC
TRBV20-1	TRBD1	.	TRBJ2-1	CSAKPGTGRYNEQFF	TGCAGTGCTAAGCCCGGGACAGGGAGATACAATGAGCAGTTCTTC
TRBV10-3	.	.	TRBJ2-5	CAISKFVDQETQYF	TGTGCCATCAGTAAGTTTGTGGATCAAGAGACCCAGTACTTC
TRBV14	.	few	TRBJ2-1	CASSLSGHYNEQFF	TGTGCCAGCAGCCTTAGCGGACACTACAATGAGCAGTTCTTC
TRBV12-3/TRBV12-4	TRBD1	few	TRBJ1-1	CASSPGTGGDFTEAFF	TGTGCCAGCAGTCCCGGGACAGGGGGCGATTTTACTGAAGCTTTCTTT
TRBV10-3	TRBD2	.	TRBJ2-1	CAISELSSGSINEQFF	TGTGCCATCAGTGAGTTGTCTAGCGGGAGTATAAATGAGCAGTTCTTC
TRBV3-1	.	.	TRBJ1-2	CASSPAQGNYGYTF	TGTGCCAGCAGCCCCGCTCAGGGAAACTATGGCTACACCTTC
TRBV4-1	.	.	TRBJ1-2	CASSQDLKGYGYTF	TGCGCCAGCAGCCAAGATCTTAAAGGGTATGGCTACACCTTC
TRBV7-2	TRBD2	.	TRBJ2-1	CASSLAPEGGGEFF	TGTGCCAGCAGCTTAGCGCCGGAGGGCGGGGGTGAGTTCTTC
TRBV7-6	TRBD2	few	TRBJ2-7	CASSLAPPSGLAGRHSYEQYF	TGTGCCAGCAGCTTAGCACCTCCGTCGGGTCTAGCGGGCCGTCATTCCTACGAGCAGTACTTC
TRBV7-3	TRBD1	many	TRBJ1-1	CASSSLQGAEAFF	TGTGCCAGCAGCTCTCTACAGGGGGCTGAAGCTTTCTTT